The 20 T cell receptor beta chains below come from one sample, sequenced in a study of T cell repertoires in cytomegalovirus infection. TCRdb redid the calling of the reads with MiXCR, one entry per CDR3 protein. The sample lists around 900,000 distinct CDR3 sequences; roughly 30% were seen once. These receptors are not linked to any known antigen. Here the sequenced sample was cultured CD8+ T cells from PBMCs, taken from culture after CMV antigen stimulation. These receptors all stem from a human donor in good health (CMV status not recorded). Some clones in this sample may be carry-over from other donors' samples.

The chain links TRBV5-4 to TRBJ2-1; TRBD2 matches 7 bases. Germline CDR1 SGHNT, CDR2 YYREEE (reference sequence). Trimming removed 9 bases from V and 5 bases from J; junction bases left unmatched: 8. The CDR3 runs 13 residues. The CDR3 DNA sequence: TGTGCCACCACACCGAGCGGGGACAATGAGCAGTTCTTC. Translating it yields CATTPSGDNEQFF.

The rearrangement joins TRBV6-2 or TRBV6-3 to TRBJ2-1, with 8 bases aligning to TRBD1. The V gene's germline CDR1 is MNHEY and CDR2 SVGEGT. This CDR3 contains 18 residues. The junction had 16 bases not matched to a gene; V was cut back by 7 bases and J by 2 bases. The CDR3 sequence is CASTMDRDQKMAYNEQFF. In nucleotides, the CDR3 is TGTGCCAGCACTATGGACAGGGATCAAAAGATGGCCTACAATGAGCAGTTCTTC.

This clonotype has only a few counts. The chain links TRBV6-2 or TRBV6-3 to TRBJ2-7; no firm D call. Germline V lookup: CDR1 MNHEY, CDR2 SVGEGT. The CDR3 loop spans 12 amino acids. The CDR3 nucleotides are TGTACCAGCAGTTACGGGCCCTACGAGCAGTACGTC. It specifies CTSSYGPYEQYV.

The CDR3 loop reads CASSDGIYNEQFF. Written as DNA, the CDR3 is TGTGCCAGCAGTGACGGGATCTACAATGAGCAGTTCTTC. V is TRBV6-1 and J is TRBJ2-1; the D gene is possibly TRBD2 (5 bases). The CDR3 loop spans 13 amino acids. V was shortened by 3 bases and J by 3 bases, with 6 bases between the two germline ends. The V gene's germline CDR1 is MNHNS and CDR2 SASEGT.

The table lists this clonotype with a few counts. The gene calls are TRBV12-5 and TRBJ2-7, with D maybe TRBD1 (6 bases). Germline V gives CDR1 LGHNT, CDR2 FRNRAP. The V end lost 6 bases, the J end lost 3 bases, and 15 bases lay between the germline ends. This CDR3 comprises 14 residues. CDR3 sequence: CASGNRDTFYEQYV. The CDR3 DNA is TGTGCTAGTGGGAATCGGGACACCTTCTACGAGCAGTACGTC.

This rearrangement joins TRBV12-3 or TRBV12-4 to TRBJ1-1; weak D call: TRBD1 (5 bases). The V end was cut by 10 bases, the J end by 5 bases, with 17 bases between. CDR3 length equals 13 residues. Here the CDR3 DNA reads TGTGCCACCTCCTTCACGGGGGGTACTGAAGCTTTCTTT. Amino acid sequence: CATSFTGGTEAFF.

This clonotype has just a few counts. This rearrangement joins TRBV13 to TRBJ2-5, with D perhaps matching TRBD1 or TRBD2 (6 bases each). Germline V gene data show CDR1 as PRHDT and CDR2 as FYEKMQ (reference sequence). V dropped 5 bases and J dropped 5 bases, with 30 bases sitting between them. The CDR3 loop spans 19 amino acids. The CDR3 bases are TGTGCCAGCAGCCCGGACGCGGGATCCCAGGGGTGGAGAACGGAGACCCAGTACTTC. Its translation is CASSPDAGSQGWRTETQYF.

This clonotype was counted a few times. A junction end diverges from the germline sequence, so it may reflect a read error. The chain employs TRBV6-6 and TRBJ2-1; 11 bases fit TRBD1. The CDR3 contains 15 residues. Looked up from germline, CDR1 is MNHNY and CDR2 is SVGAGI (reference sequence). In nucleotides, the CDR3 is TGTGTCAGCAGAATGGACAGGGGGCCTGGGAATGAGCAGTTCTTC. It specifies CVSRMDRGPGNEQFF.

This clonotype has just a few counts. V and J are TRBV7-6 and TRBJ2-2; D is ambiguous. Trimming left V 4 bases short and J 1 base short, with 7 bases between. CDR1 is SGHVS, CDR2 FNYEAQ, per germline. The CDR3 covers 14 residues. The CDR3 region is CASSSLENTGELFF. Here the CDR3 DNA reads TGTGCCAGCAGCTCGCTGGAGAACACCGGGGAGCTGTTTTTT.

This clonotype appeared many times. The V and J genes are TRBV7-6 and TRBJ2-5; the D gene is possibly TRBD1 (5 bases). The germline V gene encodes CDR1 SGHVS and CDR2 FNYEAQ. The CDR3 covers 15 residues. Deletions cut 1 base from V and 9 bases from J, with 18 bases between. The CDR3 nucleotides read TGTGCCAGCAGCTTAGGTAGGGGTGAAAGAGACCCCCAGTACTTC. The encoded protein is CASSLGRGERDPQYF.

The CDR3 DNA reads as TGTGCCAGCAGCGCCCGGGACTCTGGGGCCAACGTCCTGACTTTC. This encodes CASSARDSGANVLTF. The genes are TRBV7-9 and TRBJ2-6, with TRBD2 as a possible D gene (5 bases). CDR1 is SEHNR, CDR2 FQNEAQ, per germline (reference sequence). V lost 5 bases to trimming and J lost 0 bases, with 8 bases between them. This CDR3 region has 15 residues.

This chain connects TRBV20-1 to TRBJ1-4; tentative D call: TRBD1 (6 bases). This CDR3 spans 14 amino acids. Trimming left V 1 base short and J 12 bases short, with 18 bases between. Per the germline V gene, CDR1 is DFQATT and CDR2 is SNEGSKA (reference sequence). In nucleotides, the CDR3 is TGCAGTGCTAGAGCAGATGATGGGGGCTGGGAACTGTTTTTT. Translating it yields CSARADDGGWELFF.

Details on this clonotype: This may come from a read error, since a much larger clone is one base off. The chain joins TRBV7-4 to TRBJ1-6; D is ambiguous. The length of the CDR3 is 16 residues. CDR1 and CDR2 from the germline V gene are SGHVT and SQSDAQ. In nucleotides, the CDR3 is TGTGCCAGCAGCTTAGAACGGCTTACCTATAATTCATCCCTCCACTTT. It yields the protein CASSLERLTYNSSLHF.

This clonotype was observed a single time. The chain employs TRBV12-3 or TRBV12-4 and TRBJ1-1; D call uncertain. The length of the CDR3 is 14 residues. V was clipped by 4 bases and J by 1 base, with 10 bases between them. The CDR3 here is CASSSSRTNTEAFF. DNA of the CDR3: TGTGCCAGCAGTTCCTCCAGAACGAACACTGAAGCTTTCTTT.

The chain carries TRBV27 and TRBJ1-1; possible D gene TRBD1, 6 bases. The germline V gene encodes CDR1 MNHEY and CDR2 SMNVEV (reference sequence). The germline V and J ends were trimmed by 5 bases and 0 bases, with 16 bases remaining between them. The CDR3 is 16 amino acids. The CDR3 DNA sequence: TGTGCCAGCAGTCGTTTAGCGGGGGCGTTGAACACTGAAGCTTTCTTT. Protein sequence: CASSRLAGALNTEAFF.

This clonotype has only a few counts. The gene calls are TRBV12-3 or TRBV12-4 and TRBJ2-5; 7 bases align to TRBD2. The CDR3 has 14 residues. V shed 6 bases, J shed 2 bases, and the junction held 6 bases outside the gene matches. The CDR3 is CASSRLAAQETQYF. As DNA, the CDR3 is TGTGCCAGCAGCCGCCTAGCGGCGCAAGAGACCCAGTACTTC.

This clonotype has more than one count but fewer than ten. V gene TRBV27 combines with J gene TRBJ2-1; TRBD2 might be the D (6 bases). V was shortened by 5 bases and J by 9 bases, with 20 bases between the two germline ends. The length of the CDR3 is 15 residues. Germline-derived CDR1 and CDR2 are MNHEY and SMNVEV (reference sequence). The CDR3 region has the DNA TGTGCCAGCAGTCTCCAGGGAGGCCCCAATCCTGAGCAGTTCTTC. Protein sequence: CASSLQGGPNPEQFF.

The gene calls are TRBV6-1 and TRBJ1-4; TRBD1 matches at 9 bases. Trimming at V came to 5 bases and at J to 5 bases, leaving 6 bases not matched to a gene. The CDR3 is made up of 15 amino acids. Germline lookup yields CDR1 MNHNS and CDR2 SASEGT. CDR3 bases: TGTGCCAGCAGTCTAGGGACAGGGTCGAATGAAAAACTGTTTTTT. This encodes CASSLGTGSNEKLFF.

The rearrangement uses TRBV7-9 and TRBJ1-1; no definite D call. The CDR3 loop spans 13 amino acids. V lost 5 bases and J 4 bases, leaving 11 bases between the germline ends. CDR1 and CDR2 (germline): SEHNR, FQNEAQ (reference sequence). CDR3 residues: CASSPPGLTEAFF. In nucleotides, the CDR3 is TGTGCCAGCAGCCCACCGGGTCTCACTGAAGCTTTCTTT. Combining the CDR3 with reference TRBV7-9 and TRBJ1-1 gives the whole variable domain DTGVSQNPRHKITKRGQNVTFRCDPISEHNRLYWYRQTLGQGPEFLTYFQNEAQLEKSRLLSDRFSAERPKGSFSTLEIQRTEQGDSAMYLCASSPPGLTEAFFGQGTRLTVV.

This clonotype showed up just a few times. V gene TRBV7-8 combines with J gene TRBJ2-7; D remains ambiguous. CDR1 is SGHVS, CDR2 FQNEAQ, per germline. The V gene lost 1 base and the J gene lost 0 bases, with 7 bases spanning the gap. CDR3 length equals 14 residues. The CDR3 loop reads CASSLDRSSYEQYV. The CDR3 DNA follows: TGTGCCAGCAGCTTAGACCGGAGCTCCTACGAGCAGTACGTC.